A selection of T cell receptor beta chains follows, all from one sample in a study of blood T cell repertoires in COVID-19. Repertoires were generated with immunoSEQ multiplex PCR, while TCRdb's copy carries only in-frame clones and drops some. Of 100,000 to 150,000 clones listed, around 90% are singletons. The material sequenced was peripheral blood. These receptors came from a human donor in a cohort sampled during active COVID-19. Each CDR3 is given with its conserved first and last residue. The D gene is left open where the match is weak. The listing skips clone size in some rows; elsewhere it reads once, few, many or a size class.

D gene,J gene,V gene,clone size,CDR3 DNA,CDR3 protein
-,TRBJ2-1,TRBV11-2,-,TGTGCCAGCAGCTTTCCAGGGGTTAACGTGTACAATGAGCAGTTCTTC,CASSFPGVNVYNEQFF
-,TRBJ2-2,TRBV29-1,-,TGCAGCGGGTCCACAGTTAACACCGGGGAGCTGTTTTTT,CSGSTVNTGELFF
TRBD1,TRBJ2-1,TRBV9,-,TGTGCCAGCTCCGACCCGGGACAGGGTGACAATGAGCAGTTCTTC,CASSDPGQGDNEQFF
-,TRBJ2-7,TRBV12-3/TRBV12-4,few,TGTGCCAGCACCATAGGAGGATACTACGAGCAGTACTTC,CASTIGGYYEQYF
-,TRBJ1-1,TRBV6-5,-,TGTGCCAGCAGCCAGACAGATTCGAACACTGAAGCTTTCTTT,CASSQTDSNTEAFF
-,TRBJ2-1,TRBV2,-,TGTGCCAGCACCCCGAATGGAGTCGATGAGCAGTTCTTC,CASTPNGVDEQFF
-,TRBJ2-7,TRBV5-6,-,TGTGCCAGCAGCTGGAGCGGACAGCATGTCTACGAGCAGTACTTC,CASSWSGQHVYEQYF
TRBD1,TRBJ1-6,TRBV28,-,TGTGCCAGCAGTTTGAAGGGACAGAGCTCCTATAATTCACCCCTCCACTTT,CASSLKGQSSYNSPLHF
-,TRBJ2-2,TRBV7-7,-,TGTGCTAGCAGCTTCAGCGCCGCTAGCGTATACACCGGGGAGCTGTTTTTT,CASSFSAASVYTGELFF
-,TRBJ1-5,TRBV10-2,-,TGCGCCAGCAGTGACGATAGGGGTAATCAGCCCCAGCATTTT,CASSDDRGNQPQHF
TRBD1,TRBJ2-1,TRBV4-1,once,TGCGCCAGCAGCCAATCGTCCGGGACAGGCTACAATGAGCAGTTCTTC,CASSQSSGTGYNEQFF
-,TRBJ1-2,TRBV5-1,-,TGCGCCAGCAGCTTGGGTGCGGGGATTAATGGCTACACCTTC,CASSLGAGINGYTF
TRBD2,TRBJ2-5,TRBV5-1,few,TGCGCCAGCAGCTTGATGGGGACTAGCGGGGAGACCCAGTACTTC,CASSLMGTSGETQYF
-,TRBJ2-7,TRBV2,-,TGTGCCAGCAGTGCCCCCGACAGGTTCGAGCAGTACTTC,CASSAPDRFEQYF
TRBD1,TRBJ1-6,TRBV5-1,-,TGCGCCAGCAGCCGACAGGGGGATTCACCCCTCCACTTT,CASSRQGDSPLHF
TRBD2,TRBJ2-2,TRBV10-3,-,TGTGCCATCAGTCGCGCTAGCGGACAGAACACCGGGGAGCTGTTTTTT,CAISRASGQNTGELFF
-,TRBJ2-1,TRBV7-9,-,TGTGCCAGCAGCTCCCCCCTAAGTGCAGGGAATGAGCAGTTCTTC,CASSSPLSAGNEQFF
-,TRBJ2-5,TRBV13,-,TGTGCCAGCAGCCCCGGGGGTCTGTTGGAGACCCAGTACTTC,CASSPGGLLETQYF
TRBD1,TRBJ2-2,TRBV5-1,-,TGCGCCAGCAGCAGGACAGGGTTCGGGGAGCTGTTTTTT,CASSRTGFGELFF
-,TRBJ2-1,TRBV20-1,once,TGCAGCACACGCAGAGGGCATGAGCAGTTCTTC,CSTRRGHEQFF
-,TRBJ2-7,TRBV18,-,TGTGCCAGCTCACCCGGTAGCTCCTACGAGCAGTACTTC,CASSPGSSYEQYF
-,TRBJ2-1,TRBV5-1,-,TGCGCCAGCACCATGGAGCCAAGCTCCTACAATGAGCAGTTCTTC,CASTMEPSSYNEQFF
-,TRBJ2-7,TRBV6-5,-,TGTGCCAGCAGTTACACTAGCCGAAACTACGAGCAGTACTTC,CASSYTSRNYEQYF
TRBD2,TRBJ2-3,TRBV7-2,-,TGTGCCAGCAGCTTACTAGCGGGAGGGTATACGCAGTATTTT,CASSLLAGGYTQYF